Presented here are 30 T cell receptor beta chains from one specimen sequenced in a study of cytomegalovirus exposure and HLA in healthy donors. Vbeta (60) and Jbeta (13) primers were used in the PCR. Clones were read by immunoSEQ multiplex PCR, and TCRdb kept only the in-frame ones, dropping some. The table includes 100,000 to 150,000 clones, roughly 84% detected once. The sequenced sample was PBMCs. All receptors derive from a boy aged 5 to 17 in good health and CMV-seronegative.

This sequence joins TRBV9 and TRBJ2-1; 12 bases fit TRBD2. This CDR3 contains 18 residues. Trimming at V came to 4 bases and at J to 5 bases, leaving 13 bases not matched to a gene. Germline V gives CDR1 SGDLS, CDR2 YYNGEE. CDR3 loop: CASSPRQTSGGVNNEQFF. CDR3 DNA sequence: TGTGCCAGCAGCCCCCGTCAGACTAGCGGGGGTGTTAACAATGAGCAGTTCTTC.

This clone was seen just once. The chain links TRBV9 to TRBJ1-2; tentatively, D is TRBD1 (6 bases). There are 14 residues in the CDR3. CDR1 is SGDLS and CDR2 is YYNGEE in the germline V gene. V shed 3 bases and J shed 4 bases, with 13 bases lying between them. The CDR3 nucleotides read TGTGCCAGCAGCGGACCTTGGACAGCCTATGGCTACACCTTC. This gives the protein CASSGPWTAYGYTF.

The chain links TRBV6-5 to TRBJ2-3; perhaps TRBD1 as D (5 bases). Per the germline V gene, CDR1 is MNHEY and CDR2 is SVGAGI. Trimming left V 0 bases short and J 1 base short, with 8 bases between. This CDR3 has 15 amino acids. The CDR3 nucleotides are TGTGCCAGCAGTTACTCACGACAGCGCACAGATACGCAGTATTTT. Its translation is CASSYSRQRTDTQYF.

This chain uses TRBV30 with TRBJ2-5; 16 bases are shared with TRBD2. Looked up from germline, CDR1 is GTSNPN and CDR2 is SVGIG (reference sequence). CDR3 length: 13 residues. The CDR3 DNA reads TGTGCAGAGGGACTAGCGGGAGGGGAGACCCAGTACTTC. Amino acids: CAEGLAGGETQYF.

The chain recombines TRBV19 with TRBJ2-3; 11 bases fit TRBD2. The CDR3 length is 18 residues. CDR1 and CDR2 (germline): LNHDA, SQIVND (reference sequence). The V segment lost 6 bases and the J segment 2 bases; nucleotides outside the gene matches: 13. The DNA for the CDR3 is TGTGCCAGTAGCCCTAGAGCGGGACTAGCGGACCCCACAGATACGCAGTATTTT. Translating it yields CASSPRAGLADPTDTQYF.

V usage is TRBV7-2 and J usage is TRBJ2-7; no firm D call. From germline, CDR1 is SGHTA and CDR2 FQGNSA. Trimming removed 4 bases from V and 3 bases from J, with 4 bases in between. CDR3 length: 11 residues. CDR3: CASSSFYEQYF. The CDR3 nucleotides read TGTGCCAGCAGCTCCTTCTACGAGCAGTACTTC.

The chain couples TRBV4-3 to TRBJ2-2, with D possibly TRBD1 on 5 matching bases. Trimming cost V 0 bases and J 9 bases, with 14 bases left between them. Germline-derived CDR1 and CDR2 are LGHNA and YSLEER. The CDR3 contains 15 residues. The CDR3 DNA is TGCGCCAGCAGCCAAGAATATGGGGCCCACCGGGAGCTGTTTTTT. This sequence encodes CASSQEYGAHRELFF.

The rearrangement links TRBV7-3 to TRBJ2-2, with D possibly being TRBD1 (6 bases). The CDR3 covers 17 residues. Germline CDR1 is SGHTA and CDR2 is FQGTGA. V was pared by 1 base and J by 7 bases, with 19 bases between. The CDR3 nucleotides are TGTGCCAGCAGCTTAAGTCGGGACACAGGGTTGATCGGGGAGCTGTTTTTT. It specifies CASSLSRDTGLIGELFF. The whole variable domain, filled in from reference TRBV7-3 and TRBJ2-2, reads GAGVSQTPSNKVTEKGKYVELRCDPISGHTALYWYRQSLGQGPEFLIYFQGTGAADDSGLPNDRFFAVRPEGSVSTLKIQRTERGDSAVYLCASSLSRDTGLIGELFFGEGSRLTVL.

The CDR3 sequence is CASSQEADPNSPLHF. The DNA of the CDR3 is TGCGCCAGCAGCCAAGAAGCTGATCCAAATTCACCCCTCCACTTT. The chain couples TRBV4-3 to TRBJ1-6; D call uncertain. Germline CDR1 is LGHNA and CDR2 is YSLEER. Deletions cut 0 bases from V and 7 bases from J, with 10 bases between. The CDR3 contains 15 residues.

V and J are TRBV5-6 and TRBJ2-3, with a tentative D call TRBD2 (6 bases). Trimming pared 0 bases from V and 2 bases from J, leaving 19 bases between. The CDR3 is 18 amino acids. From germline, CDR1 is SGHDT and CDR2 YYEEEE. The CDR3 loop is CASSLARRRLAFTDTQYF. DNA for the CDR3: TGTGCCAGCAGCTTGGCCCGGAGGAGGCTAGCGTTCACAGATACGCAGTATTTT.

CDR3 DNA: TGTGCCAGCCGAGGGGACAGCTCCTACGAGCAGTACTTC. As protein: CASRGDSSYEQYF. The chain joins TRBV27 to TRBJ2-7; 7 bases are shared with TRBD1. This CDR3 contains 13 residues. Losses at the gene ends were 8 bases for V and 0 bases for J; bases not matched to a gene: 4. Looked up from germline, CDR1 is MNHEY and CDR2 is SMNVEV (reference sequence).

There are a few counts of this clone. This chain joins TRBV7-2 and TRBJ1-1; tentative D call: TRBD1 (6 bases). V dropped 5 bases and J dropped 0 bases, with 13 bases sitting between them. CDR3 length: 15 amino acids. The V gene's germline CDR1 is SGHTA and CDR2 FQGNSA. As DNA, the CDR3 is TGTGCCAGCAGCCCAATGAGGGGGATGAACACTGAAGCTTTCTTT. Translated, it gives CASSPMRGMNTEAFF.

J is TRBJ1-6 and V is TRBV4-3; tentatively, D is TRBD1 (6 bases). Germline lookup yields CDR1 LGHNA and CDR2 YSLEER. Trimming stripped 6 bases from V and 9 bases from J, with 18 bases between. The CDR3 contains 15 residues. The CDR3 protein is CASSRGRGGSSPLHF. The CDR3 DNA sequence: TGCGCCAGCAGTCGAGGCAGGGGAGGGAGTTCACCCCTCCACTTT.

This clone was recorded only once. This sequence joins TRBV5-6 and TRBJ2-5, with TRBD2 matching 8 bases. V was pared by 0 bases and J by 1 base, with 5 bases of the junction left unmatched. The CDR3 has 16 residues. From germline, CDR1 is SGHDT and CDR2 YYEEEE. CDR3 protein: CASSLAGRGSQETQYF. CDR3 coding DNA: TGTGCCAGCAGCTTGGCCGGGAGGGGAAGCCAAGAGACCCAGTACTTC. The whole variable domain, filled in from reference TRBV5-6 and TRBJ2-5, reads DAGVTQSPTHLIKTRGQQVTLRCSPKSGHDTVSWYQQALGQGPQFIFQYYEEEERQRGNFPDRFSGHQFPNYSSELNVNALLLGDSALYLCASSLAGRGSQETQYFGPGTRLLVL.

This sequence joins TRBV9 and TRBJ2-5; D is possibly TRBD2 (5 bases). V was shortened by 3 bases and J by 1 base, with 10 bases between the two germline ends. The V gene's germline CDR1 is SGDLS and CDR2 YYNGEE. The CDR3 spans 14 residues. The CDR3 protein is CASSANGIQETQYF. CDR3 bases: TGTGCCAGCAGCGCTAACGGGATCCAAGAGACCCAGTACTTC.

The chain joins TRBV19 to TRBJ2-5, with D hard to call. Trimming stripped 5 bases from V and 1 base from J, with 11 bases between. Germline V gene data show CDR1 as LNHDA and CDR2 as SQIVND (reference sequence). The CDR3 is 14 residues long. The CDR3 sequence is CASSPLERQETQYF. In nucleotides, the CDR3 is TGTGCCAGTAGTCCCCTCGAGCGCCAAGAGACCCAGTACTTC.

This chain links TRBV4-1 with TRBJ2-4; a possible D gene is TRBD1 (6 bases). Germline loops: CDR1 MGHRA, CDR2 YSYEKL. The V and J ends lost 6 bases and 0 bases respectively, with 12 bases between them. The CDR3 runs to 15 residues. The CDR3 sequence: CASSDTGIAKNIQYF. The CDR3 DNA reads as TGCGCCAGCAGTGATACAGGGATAGCCAAAAACATTCAGTACTTC.

The chain carries TRBV6-5 and TRBJ1-5; TRBD1 agrees at 8 bases. The germline V gene has CDR1 MNHEY and CDR2 SVGAGI. This CDR3 comprises 15 residues. Germline trimming cut 6 bases from V and 5 bases from J; bases unmatched to any gene: 9. CDR3 region: CASRLTGDRYQPQHF. In DNA form, the CDR3 reads TGTGCCAGCAGGCTGACAGGGGATCGGTATCAGCCCCAGCATTTT.

The gene calls are TRBV10-2 and TRBJ1-2, with D possibly TRBD1 on 5 matching bases. Trimming removed 9 bases from V and 9 bases from J, with 8 bases in between. Germline-derived CDR1 and CDR2 are WSHSY and SAAADI. The CDR3 loop spans 9 amino acids. The CDR3 DNA sequence: TGCGCCAGTGGGGGGAGCTACACCTTC. Its translation: CASGGSYTF.

The chain is built from TRBV10-3 and TRBJ1-4; D possibly corresponds to TRBD1 (6 bases). The ends were cut back, 3 bases at V and 5 bases at J, with 10 bases in the middle. This CDR3 is built from 14 residues. In germline, CDR1 is ENHRY, CDR2 SYGVKD. CDR3 loop: CAISDSDRNEKLFF. The CDR3 region has the DNA TGTGCCATCAGTGATTCCGACAGGAATGAAAAACTGTTTTTT.

This sequence joins TRBV5-1 and TRBJ1-1, with 8 bases lining up with TRBD1. This CDR3 is 14 amino acids long. The ends lost 4 bases at V and 5 bases at J; junction bases unmatched: 7. Germline assignment: CDR1 SGHRS and CDR2 YFSETQ. For the CDR3, the DNA is TGCGCCAGCAGCCCGACAGGGGCGAGGACTGAAGCTTTCTTT. Its translation: CASSPTGARTEAFF.

This clone showed up just a few times. The chain employs TRBV6-5 and TRBJ2-7; D is uncertain. The length of the CDR3 is 13 residues. V lost 6 bases and J lost 1, with 10 bases in between. CDR1 is MNHEY, CDR2 SVGAGI, per germline. The CDR3 bases are TGTGCCAGCAGACAACAGAGTTCCTACGAGCAGTACTTC. This translates into CASRQQSSYEQYF.

V gene TRBV5-4 combines with J gene TRBJ2-2; 7 nucleotides line up with TRBD2. The V gene's germline CDR1 is SGHNT and CDR2 YYREEE (reference sequence). This CDR3 is 16 amino acids long. With V trimmed by 0 bases and J by 5 bases, 7 bases remained unmatched. The CDR3 region is CASSLDGRGGTGELFF. CDR3 nucleotides: TGTGCCAGCAGCTTGGACGGGCGGGGAGGGACCGGGGAGCTGTTTTTT. Using reference TRBV5-4 and TRBJ2-2 for the parts outside the CDR3, the full variable domain is ETGVTQSPTHLIKTRGQQVTLRCSSQSGHNTVSWYQQALGQGPQFIFQYYREEENGRGNFPPRFSGLQFPNYSSELNVNALELDDSALYLCASSLDGRGGTGELFFGEGSRLTVL.

This chain links TRBV9 with TRBJ1-2; D is unresolved. Germline V gene lookup returns CDR1 SGDLS and CDR2 YYNGEE. Trimming took off 0 bases at V and 8 bases at J, with 14 bases between the two ends. The CDR3 loop spans 14 amino acids. CDR3 bases: TGTGCCAGCAGCGTAGTTTCAGGTTATGGAGGCTACACCTTC. This translates into CASSVVSGYGGYTF. Drawing the rest from reference TRBV9 and TRBJ1-2, the complete variable domain is DSGVTQTPKHLITATGQRVTLRCSPRSGDLSVYWYQQSLDQGLQFLIQYYNGEERAKGNILERFSAQQFPDLHSELNLSSLELGDSALYFCASSVVSGYGGYTFGSGTRLTVV.

The chain joins TRBV11-2 to TRBJ2-5; tentative D call: TRBD1 (6 bases). Looked up from germline, CDR1 is SGHAT and CDR2 is FQNNGV. Trimming removed 4 bases from V and 1 base from J, with 10 bases in between. The CDR3 is 14 residues long. This chain's CDR3 is CASSWWGPQETQYF. CDR3 nucleotides: TGTGCCAGCAGCTGGTGGGGGCCCCAAGAGACCCAGTACTTC.

The V gene is TRBV30, the J gene TRBJ1-5; 8 bases map to TRBD1. CDR1 is GTSNPN and CDR2 is SVGIG in the germline V gene (reference sequence). Unmatched junction bases numbered 6, after V lost 7 bases and J lost 4 bases. The CDR3 is 13 amino acids. CDR3 in DNA: TGTGCCTACCAAGGACAGGGAAATCAGCCCCAGCATTTT. This gives the protein CAYQGQGNQPQHF. Filled out from reference TRBV30 and TRBJ1-5, the complete variable domain reads SQTIHQWPATLVQPVGSPLSLECTVEGTSNPNLYWYRQAAGRGLQLLFYSVGIGQISSEVPQNLSASRPQDRQFILSSKKLLLSDSGFYLCAYQGQGNQPQHFGDGTRLSIL.

V and J are TRBV6-1 and TRBJ2-7; D unresolved. Looked up from germline, CDR1 is MNHNS and CDR2 is SASEGT. The CDR3 is 14 residues long. Trimming removed 4 bases from V and 10 bases from J, with 20 bases in between. This CDR3 reads CASSVSVLITNQYF. In DNA, the CDR3 is TGTGCCAGCAGTGTCTCTGTACTAATTACTAATCAGTACTTC.

The genes are TRBV7-7 and TRBJ2-3, with D possibly being TRBD2 (7 bases). CDR1 SSHAT and CDR2 FNYEAQ come from the germline V gene (reference sequence). V gave up 4 bases and J gave up 4 bases, with 12 bases separating them. The CDR3 has 14 amino acids. CDR3 nucleotide sequence: TGTGCCAGCAGCTCCCGCGGGGGCGCAGATACGCAGTATTTT. This gives the protein CASSSRGGADTQYF.

The gene calls are TRBV7-2 and TRBJ2-7; D is unresolved. The CDR3 length is 12 residues. Germline values: CDR1 SGHTA, CDR2 FQGNSA. V lost 4 bases and J lost 5, with 9 bases in between. CDR3 DNA: TGTGCCAGCAGCTCCCCGGTGGACGAGCAGTACTTC. This gives the protein CASSSPVDEQYF.

The chain employs TRBV7-9 and TRBJ2-5; TRBD1 aligns across 10 bases. J was trimmed by 5 bases and V by 5 bases; bases with no gene match: 8. The germline V gene has CDR1 SEHNR and CDR2 FQNEAQ (reference sequence). This CDR3 comprises 15 residues. CDR3 region: CASSPGTGVWETQYF. The CDR3 nucleotides are TGTGCCAGCAGCCCCGGGACAGGGGTTTGGGAGACCCAGTACTTC.